Presented here are 2 T cell receptor beta chains from one specimen sequenced in a study of T cell repertoires in cytomegalovirus infection. No cognate antigen is known for these TCRs. TCRdb reanalysed the reads using MiXCR and keeps one entry per CDR3 protein. The sample holds about 920,000 distinct CDR3 sequences, 30% to 40% seen once. The starting material was cultured CD8+ T cells from PBMCs, obtained from culture after CMV antigen stimulation. These TCRs come from a human donor in good health (CMV status not recorded). Some clones in this sample may be carry-over from other donors' samples.

This chain joins TRBV24-1 and TRBJ2-1; TRBD1 agrees at 8 bases. The CDR3 sequence is 18 residues long. The germline V gene has CDR1 KGHDR and CDR2 SFDVKD. V shed 4 bases, J shed 2 bases, and the junction held 12 bases outside the gene matches. Here the CDR3 reads CATSDTGQGGPAYNEQFF. DNA of the CDR3: TGTGCCACCAGTGACACCGGACAGGGAGGACCAGCCTACAATGAGCAGTTCTTC.

This clonotype was found a few times. The chain links TRBV7-8 to TRBJ2-1, with D uncertain. V shed 2 bases and J shed 12 bases, with 8 bases lying between them. CDR3 length: 11 residues. Germline CDR1 and CDR2: SGHVS and FQNEAQ. CDR3 in amino acids: CASSLTGPQFF. DNA for the CDR3: TGTGCCAGCAGCTTAACTGGGCCGCAGTTCTTC. The full variable domain, rest sourced from reference TRBV7-8 and TRBJ2-1, is GAGVSQSPRYKVAKRGQDVALRCDPISGHVSLFWYQQALGQGPEFLTYFQNEAQLDKSGLPSDRFFAERPEGSVSTLKIQRTQQEDSAVYLCASSLTGPQFFGPGTRLTVL.